This T cell receptor beta chain was recorded in a study of cytomegalovirus exposure and HLA in healthy donors. The V gene's germline CDR1 is SGHKS and CDR2 YYEKEE (reference sequence). The germline V and J ends were trimmed by 0 bases and 2 bases, with 9 bases remaining between them. The CDR3 is 15 amino acids. Study conclusions and caveats: Sequencing depth roughly uniform across donors was assumed in presence/absence analyses.

The PCR employed 60 Vbeta primers together with 13 Jbeta primers. TCRdb's table, derived via immunoSEQ multiplex PCR, lists solely in-frame clones and lacks some. The sample records approximately 100,000 clones, more than 65% being singletons. On this clone: The antigen remains undetermined.

The V gene is TRBV5-5, the J gene TRBJ1-3; maybe TRBD1 (6 bases). Input material: PBMCs. This clonotype was obtained from a man aged 35-49 years in good health and CMV-seropositive. CDR3 in DNA: TGTGCCAGCAGCTTGGCGGGGGGCACTGGAAACACCATATATTTT. It yields the protein CASSLAGGTGNTIYF.